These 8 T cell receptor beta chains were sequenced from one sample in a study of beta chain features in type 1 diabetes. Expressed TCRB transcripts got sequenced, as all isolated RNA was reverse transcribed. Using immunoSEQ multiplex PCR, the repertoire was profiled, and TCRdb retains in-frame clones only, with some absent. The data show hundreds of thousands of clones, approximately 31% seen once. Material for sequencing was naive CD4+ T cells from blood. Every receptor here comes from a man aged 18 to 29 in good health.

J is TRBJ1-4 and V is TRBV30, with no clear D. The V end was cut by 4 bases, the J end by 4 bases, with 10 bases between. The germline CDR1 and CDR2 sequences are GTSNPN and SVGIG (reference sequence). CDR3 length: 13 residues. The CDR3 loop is CAWNRQNNEKLFF. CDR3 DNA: TGTGCCTGGAATCGGCAAAATAATGAAAAACTGTTTTTT.

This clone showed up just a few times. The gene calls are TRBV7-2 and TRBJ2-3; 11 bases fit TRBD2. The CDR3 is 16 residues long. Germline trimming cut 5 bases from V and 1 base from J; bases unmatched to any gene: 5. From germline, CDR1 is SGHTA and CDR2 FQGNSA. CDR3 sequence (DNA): TGTGCCAGCAGCCCCGAACTAGCGGGAGGCACAGATACGCAGTATTTT. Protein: CASSPELAGGTDTQYF.

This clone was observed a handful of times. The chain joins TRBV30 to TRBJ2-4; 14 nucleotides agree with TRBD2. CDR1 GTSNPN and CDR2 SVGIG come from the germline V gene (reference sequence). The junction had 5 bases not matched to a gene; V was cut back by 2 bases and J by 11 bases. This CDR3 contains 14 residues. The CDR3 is CAWSPPGLAGVQYF. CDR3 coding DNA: TGTGCCTGGAGTCCACCGGGACTAGCGGGAGTTCAGTACTTC.

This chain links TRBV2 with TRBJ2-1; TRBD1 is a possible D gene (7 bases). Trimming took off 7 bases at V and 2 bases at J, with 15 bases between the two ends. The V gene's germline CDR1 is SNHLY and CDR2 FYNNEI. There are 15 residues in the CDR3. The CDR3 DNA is TGTGCCAGCATCCGGGAGACAGGGCCCTACAATGAGCAGTTCTTC. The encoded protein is CASIRETGPYNEQFF.

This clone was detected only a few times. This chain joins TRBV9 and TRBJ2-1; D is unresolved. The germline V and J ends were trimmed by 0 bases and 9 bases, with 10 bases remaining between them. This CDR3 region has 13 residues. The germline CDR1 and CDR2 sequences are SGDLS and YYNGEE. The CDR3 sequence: CASSVVVAGEQFF. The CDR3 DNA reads TGTGCCAGCAGCGTAGTTGTAGCTGGTGAGCAGTTCTTC.

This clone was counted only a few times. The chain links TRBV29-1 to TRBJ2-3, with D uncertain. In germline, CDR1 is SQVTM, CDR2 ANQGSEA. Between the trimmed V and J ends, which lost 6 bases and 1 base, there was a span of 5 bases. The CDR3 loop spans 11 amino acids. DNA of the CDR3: TGCAGCGTGCACCGCACAGATACGCAGTATTTT. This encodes CSVHRTDTQYF.

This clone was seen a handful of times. The chain's CDR3 is CASSRRSAYEQYF. The CDR3 DNA reads as TGCGCCAGCAGTCGACGGAGCGCTTACGAGCAGTACTTC. This sequence joins TRBV23-1 and TRBJ2-7, with unresolved D. TRBV23-1 counts as an open reading frame of uncertain function. V gave up 4 bases and J gave up 4 bases, with 11 bases separating them. This CDR3 has 13 residues.

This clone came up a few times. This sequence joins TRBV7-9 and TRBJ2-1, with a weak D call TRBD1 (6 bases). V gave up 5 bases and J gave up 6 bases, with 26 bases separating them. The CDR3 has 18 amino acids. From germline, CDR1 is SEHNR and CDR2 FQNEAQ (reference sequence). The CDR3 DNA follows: TGTGCCAGCAGCCGAAAGATCTCAACAGGGTCTTTGGGCAATGAGCAGTTCTTC. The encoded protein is CASSRKISTGSLGNEQFF.